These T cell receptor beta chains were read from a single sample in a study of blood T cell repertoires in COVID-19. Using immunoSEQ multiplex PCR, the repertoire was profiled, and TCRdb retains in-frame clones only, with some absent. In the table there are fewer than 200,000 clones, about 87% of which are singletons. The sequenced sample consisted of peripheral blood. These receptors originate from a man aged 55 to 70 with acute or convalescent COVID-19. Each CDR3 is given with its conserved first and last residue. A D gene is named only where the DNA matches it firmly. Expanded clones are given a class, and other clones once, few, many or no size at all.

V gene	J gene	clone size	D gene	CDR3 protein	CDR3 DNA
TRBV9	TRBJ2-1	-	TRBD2	CASSTRGLAVYNEQFF	TGTGCCAGCAGCACCCGGGGACTAGCGGTTTACAATGAGCAGTTCTTC
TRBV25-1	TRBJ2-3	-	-	CASSVESWDTQYF	TGTGCCAGCAGTGTCGAGAGCTGGGATACGCAGTATTTT
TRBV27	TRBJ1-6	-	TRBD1	CASRRGTEGSPLHF	TGTGCCAGCAGAAGGGGGACAGAAGGTTCACCCCTCCACTTT
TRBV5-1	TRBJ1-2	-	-	CASSLEAGSNYGYTF	TGCGCCAGCAGCTTGGAGGCAGGCAGCAACTATGGCTACACCTTC
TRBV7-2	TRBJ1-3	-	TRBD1	CASRRDRVDSGNTIYF	TGTGCCAGCAGGAGAGACAGGGTAGACTCTGGAAACACCATATATTTT
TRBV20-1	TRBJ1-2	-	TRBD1	CSASHRTGFYNYGYTF	TGCAGTGCTAGTCATAGGACAGGTTTCTATAACTATGGCTACACCTTC
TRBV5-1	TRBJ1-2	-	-	CASSGQGSYGYTF	TGCGCCAGCAGCGGGCAGGGGAGCTATGGCTACACCTTC
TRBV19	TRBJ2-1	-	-	CASSTRGSGYNEQFF	TGTGCCAGTAGTACGCGTGGTAGCGGTTACAATGAGCAGTTCTTC
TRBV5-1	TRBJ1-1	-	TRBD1	CASSRRTGENTEAFF	TGCGCCAGCAGCAGACGGACAGGAGAGAACACTGAAGCTTTCTTT
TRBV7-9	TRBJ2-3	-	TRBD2	CASSVGTSGSTDTQYF	TGTGCCAGCAGCGTCGGGACTAGCGGAAGCACAGATACGCAGTATTTT
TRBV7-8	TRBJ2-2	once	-	CASSLAISWGLLANTGELFF	TGTGCCAGCAGCTTAGCGATCTCCTGGGGACTCCTCGCGAACACCGGGGAGCTGTTTTTT
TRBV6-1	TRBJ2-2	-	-	CASSEYFVELGDNTGELFF	TGTGCCAGCAGTGAATATTTTGTAGAACTCGGGGATAACACCGGGGAGCTGTTTTTT
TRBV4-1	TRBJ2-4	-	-	CASSQVRGAGGAKNIQYF	TGCGCCAGCAGCCAAGTTCGGGGGGCGGGCGGAGCCAAAAACATTCAGTACTTC
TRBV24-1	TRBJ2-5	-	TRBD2	CATNRGGGETQYF	TGTGCCACCAATCGGGGGGGCGGAGAGACCCAGTACTTC
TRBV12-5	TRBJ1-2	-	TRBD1	CASGLTGTGDGYTF	TGTGCTAGTGGTCTAACCGGGACAGGGGATGGCTACACCTTC
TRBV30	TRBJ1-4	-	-	CAWKGGDREKLFF	TGTGCCTGGAAAGGGGGGGATCGTGAAAAACTGTTTTTT
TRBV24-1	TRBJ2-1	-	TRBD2	CATSEPGTTNEQFF	TGTGCCACCAGTGAACCGGGGACTACGAATGAGCAGTTCTTC
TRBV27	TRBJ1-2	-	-	CASSTQVNYGYTF	TGTGCCAGCAGTACACAGGTTAACTATGGCTACACCTTC
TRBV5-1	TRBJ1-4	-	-	CASSLNTGSEKLFF	TGCGCCAGCAGCTTGAATACGGGGTCCGAAAAACTGTTTTTT
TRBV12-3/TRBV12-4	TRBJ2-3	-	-	CASSLSEDTQYF	TGTGCCAGCAGTTTAAGCGAAGATACGCAGTATTTT
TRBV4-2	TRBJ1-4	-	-	CASTPETGIEKLFF	TGTGCCAGCACCCCGGAGACAGGAATAGAAAAACTGTTTTTT
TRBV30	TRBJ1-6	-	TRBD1	CAWSDRGGSPLHF	TGTGCCTGGAGCGACAGGGGTGGATCACCCCTCCACTTT
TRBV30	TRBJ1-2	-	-	CAWSVKGLGGRYTF	TGTGCCTGGAGTGTAAAAGGCCTAGGGGGACGCTACACCTTC
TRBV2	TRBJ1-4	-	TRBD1	CASSLWTGVATNEKLFF	TGTGCCAGCAGCCTATGGACAGGGGTCGCAACTAATGAAAAACTGTTTTTT
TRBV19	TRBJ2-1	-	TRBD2	CASSSGLAGSSYNEQFF	TGTGCCAGTAGTTCCGGACTAGCGGGGAGCTCCTACAATGAGCAGTTCTTC
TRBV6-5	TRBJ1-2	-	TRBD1	CASSVPGTGDSGYTF	TGTGCCAGCAGCGTCCCCGGGACAGGGGATAGTGGCTACACCTTC
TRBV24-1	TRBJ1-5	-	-	CATSEGGGGYQPQHF	TGTGCCACCAGTGAGGGAGGGGGAGGATATCAGCCCCAGCATTTT
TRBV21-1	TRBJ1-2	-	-	CASSTSDRGPDYGYTF	-
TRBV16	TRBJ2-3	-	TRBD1	CASSQGGTGFSADTQYF	TGTGCCAGCAGCCAAGGCGGGACAGGGTTCTCGGCAGATACGCAGTATTTT
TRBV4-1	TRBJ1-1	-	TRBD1	CASSHEQGDTEAFF	TGCGCCAGCAGCCATGAGCAGGGGGACACTGAAGCTTTCTTT
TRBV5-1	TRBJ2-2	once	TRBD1	CASSLDRGPNTGELFF	TGCGCCAGCAGCTTAGACAGGGGGCCGAACACCGGGGAGCTGTTTTTT
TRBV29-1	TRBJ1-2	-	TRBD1	CSVTPTGVGYTF	TGCAGCGTCACACCGACAGGGGTCGGCTACACCTTC
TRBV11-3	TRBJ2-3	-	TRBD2	CASSEKRTGTSGRGRDTQYF	TGTGCCAGCAGCGAAAAGCGCACCGGGACTAGCGGGAGGGGACGGGATACGCAGTATTTT
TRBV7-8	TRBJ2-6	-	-	CASSLGRGLGANVLTF	TGTGCCAGCAGCTTAGGCAGGGGCTTGGGGGCCAACGTCCTGACTTTC
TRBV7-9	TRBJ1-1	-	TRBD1	CASSLRTQGARTEAFF	TGTGCCAGCAGCTTACGGACCCAGGGGGCGCGGACTGAAGCTTTCTTT
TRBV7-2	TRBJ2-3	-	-	CASSLQSGSTDTQYF	TGTGCCAGCAGCTTACAAAGCGGGAGCACAGATACGCAGTATTTT
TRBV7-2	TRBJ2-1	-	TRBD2	CASSQLGGGENEQFF	TGTGCCAGCAGCCAACTTGGCGGGGGGGAGAATGAGCAGTTCTTC
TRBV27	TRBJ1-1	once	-	CASSASGQMNTEAFF	TGTGCCAGCAGTGCATCGGGACAAATGAACACTGAAGCTTTCTTT
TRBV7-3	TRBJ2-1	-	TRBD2	CASSLQTSGRYNEQFF	TGTGCCAGCAGCCTCCAGACTAGCGGGCGTTACAATGAGCAGTTCTTC
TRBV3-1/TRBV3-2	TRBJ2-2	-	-	CASSRDRNTGELFF	TGTGCCAGCAGCCGAGACAGGAACACCGGGGAGCTGTTTTTT
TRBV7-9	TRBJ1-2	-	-	CASSLSGPYGYTF	TGTGCCAGCAGCTTATCAGGGCCCTATGGCTACACCTTC
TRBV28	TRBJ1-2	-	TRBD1	CASSLPTGGGYGYTF	TGTGCCAGCAGTCTACCTACAGGGGGCGGTTATGGCTACACCTTC
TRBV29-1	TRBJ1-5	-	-	CSASMGPDQPQHF	TGCAGCGCTTCAATGGGGCCGGATCAGCCCCAGCATTTT
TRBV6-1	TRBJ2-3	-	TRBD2	CASSELADSTDTQYF	TGTGCCAGCAGTGAACTAGCGGATTCCACAGATACGCAGTATTTT
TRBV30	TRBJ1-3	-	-	CAWSAGASRNTIYF	TGTGCCTGGTCCGCAGGGGCTAGTAGAAACACCATATATTTT
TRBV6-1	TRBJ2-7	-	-	CASSEARQSYEQYF	TGTGCCAGCAGTGAAGCGAGACAGAGCTACGAGCAGTACTTC
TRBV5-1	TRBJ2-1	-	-	CASSLEGEPGGEQFF	TGCGCCAGCAGCTTGGAGGGGGAACCGGGTGGTGAGCAGTTCTTC
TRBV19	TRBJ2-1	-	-	CASRGLTNNEQFF	TGTGCCAGTAGAGGACTAACGAACAATGAGCAGTTCTTC